Listed below are T cell receptor beta chains from one sample, sequenced in a study of identical twins. TCRdb independently ran MiXCR on the 5' RACE reads; one entry per CDR3 protein. The sample has about 530,000 distinct CDR3 sequences; around 22% are singletons. These same data were also listed under a study on yellow fever vaccine responses in identical twins.

What was sequenced was CD4+ T cells sorted from blood. The receptors here all came from a young woman in good health. The CDR3 runs from the conserved cysteine through the conserved F or W. The listing skips clone size in some rows; elsewhere it reads once, few, many or a size class.

j_call: TRBJ2-1; clone_size: .; v_call: TRBV20-1; cdr3_aa: CSARVPGEAKGEQFF
j_call: TRBJ2-2; clone_size: .; v_call: TRBV14; cdr3_aa: CASSQDANTGELFF
j_call: TRBJ2-7; clone_size: .; v_call: TRBV29-1; cdr3_aa: CSGGVDYEQYF
j_call: TRBJ2-5; clone_size: few; v_call: TRBV7-8; cdr3_aa: CASSFMQETQYF
j_call: TRBJ2-2; clone_size: many; v_call: TRBV10-3; cdr3_aa: CAISGGTGELFF
j_call: TRBJ2-1; clone_size: few; v_call: TRBV15; cdr3_aa: CATGRGGNNEQFF
j_call: TRBJ1-5; clone_size: .; v_call: TRBV11-2; cdr3_aa: CASSPNSNQPQHF
j_call: TRBJ2-7; clone_size: .; v_call: TRBV20-1; cdr3_aa: CSAGQGGLYEQYF
j_call: TRBJ1-5; clone_size: .; v_call: TRBV2; cdr3_aa: CASSGALVYNQPQHF
j_call: TRBJ2-2; clone_size: few; v_call: TRBV2; cdr3_aa: CASSVAGANTGELFF
j_call: TRBJ1-6; clone_size: .; v_call: TRBV10-3; cdr3_aa: CAISEIRTAGNSPLHF
j_call: TRBJ1-1; clone_size: many; v_call: TRBV5-1; cdr3_aa: CASSLDLGTEAFF
j_call: TRBJ2-3; clone_size: .; v_call: TRBV18; cdr3_aa: CASSPLGSSTDTQYF
j_call: TRBJ2-7; clone_size: .; v_call: TRBV12-3/TRBV12-4; cdr3_aa: CASRSTGPLGEQYF
j_call: TRBJ2-5; clone_size: few; v_call: TRBV7-9; cdr3_aa: CASSLGTAEETQYF
j_call: TRBJ2-1; clone_size: .; v_call: TRBV7-3; cdr3_aa: CASSPQGWGNEQFF
j_call: TRBJ1-2; clone_size: .; v_call: TRBV19; cdr3_aa: CASSIGGAANYGYTF
j_call: TRBJ2-3; clone_size: few; v_call: TRBV18; cdr3_aa: CASSPPGLDTQYF
j_call: TRBJ2-6; clone_size: .; v_call: TRBV2; cdr3_aa: CASTERGPGTGANVLTF
j_call: TRBJ2-4; clone_size: .; v_call: TRBV12-3/TRBV12-4; cdr3_aa: CASSYWTNPKNIQYF
j_call: TRBJ2-2; clone_size: once; v_call: TRBV3-1; cdr3_aa: CASSRLSTNTGELFF
j_call: TRBJ2-5; clone_size: few; v_call: TRBV20-1; cdr3_aa: CSARPLKDKDEETQYF
j_call: TRBJ1-4; clone_size: few; v_call: TRBV6-5; cdr3_aa: CASSSRRTGKNEKLFF
j_call: TRBJ2-1; clone_size: .; v_call: TRBV4-1; cdr3_aa: CASRGPGTSGGNEQFF
j_call: TRBJ2-2; clone_size: few; v_call: TRBV4-1; cdr3_aa: CASSQPGTGNPGELFF
j_call: TRBJ1-6; clone_size: .; v_call: TRBV6-5; cdr3_aa: CASSYKGGYNSPLHF
j_call: TRBJ2-2; clone_size: few; v_call: TRBV12-3/TRBV12-4; cdr3_aa: CASPIGGGGALGELFF
j_call: TRBJ2-1; clone_size: .; v_call: TRBV5-1; cdr3_aa: CASSLGFGRLAGSILNEQFF
j_call: TRBJ2-3; clone_size: .; v_call: TRBV7-9; cdr3_aa: CASSLAGGLRDTQYF
j_call: TRBJ2-5; clone_size: .; v_call: TRBV4-1; cdr3_aa: CASSAQGLKQETQYF
j_call: TRBJ1-5; clone_size: few; v_call: TRBV7-2; cdr3_aa: CASSPRDSSNQPQHF
j_call: TRBJ2-7; clone_size: .; v_call: TRBV29-1; cdr3_aa: CSAGQGSYEQYF
j_call: TRBJ2-5; clone_size: few; v_call: TRBV6-2/TRBV6-3; cdr3_aa: CASRLQGTQETQYF
j_call: TRBJ2-1; clone_size: .; v_call: TRBV28; cdr3_aa: CAISVLAGGMDEQFF
j_call: TRBJ1-1; clone_size: .; v_call: TRBV2; cdr3_aa: CASSLVTGNTEAFF
j_call: TRBJ2-2; clone_size: .; v_call: TRBV7-3; cdr3_aa: CASSFGQPGTGELFF
j_call: TRBJ2-7; clone_size: few; v_call: TRBV16; cdr3_aa: CASSPRQARSYEQYF
j_call: TRBJ2-1; clone_size: .; v_call: TRBV5-1; cdr3_aa: CASSFEGGVQFF
j_call: TRBJ2-1; clone_size: few; v_call: TRBV12-3/TRBV12-4; cdr3_aa: CASSLGAGVHEQFF
j_call: TRBJ2-3; clone_size: .; v_call: TRBV6-5; cdr3_aa: CASSYSVASGGNTDTQYF
j_call: TRBJ2-7; clone_size: few; v_call: TRBV10-3; cdr3_aa: CAISGTGQGIHEQYF
j_call: TRBJ1-4; clone_size: .; v_call: TRBV21-1; cdr3_aa: CASSKEGINLMKGKLFF
j_call: TRBJ1-1; clone_size: .; v_call: TRBV27; cdr3_aa: CASSLGAQGTEAFF
j_call: TRBJ2-5; clone_size: few; v_call: TRBV4-2; cdr3_aa: CASSRQGSLAGIGETQYF